Included here is one TCR beta chain sequence, with context. This entry belongs to a study of Graves' ophthalmopathy and Graves' hyperthyroidism. Amplified TCR beta CDR3 regions were obtained using RNA transcripts as template. First-round RT-PCR used HTBI primers; second-round multiplex PCR followed. TCRdb itself ran the multiplex PCR reads through MiXCR, one entry per CDR3 protein. Among about 620,000 distinct CDR3 sequences listed, 22% were seen once. The CDR3 contains 16 residues. The V and J ends lost 6 bases and 0 bases respectively, with 15 bases between them. Germline lookup yields CDR1 MNHEY and CDR2 SVGEGT. People with hyperthyroidism were aged 18 to 65 and newly diagnosed, under 2 months' duration. Orbital computed tomography, together with clinical symptoms, serum thyroxine, TRAb and thyroid ultrasound, was used for diagnosis.

The chain links TRBV6-2 or TRBV6-3 to TRBJ1-3; D gene unclear. The TCR sequence derives from a woman younger than 30 with stable Graves' hyperthyroidism. Some clones in this sample may be carry-over from other donors' samples. Sample: peripheral blood. In DNA form, the CDR3 reads TGTGCCAGCAGCTCACACGGGAAGGTCTCTGGAAACACCATATATTTT. It encodes CASSSHGKVSGNTIYF.